Listed here is a single T cell receptor beta chain. The entry originates in a study of blood T cell repertoires in COVID-19. Profiling relied on immunoSEQ multiplex PCR, and the TCRdb table lists in-frame clones only, not all of them. The sample has approximately 350,000 clones, roughly nine tenths seen once. Sequenced sample: PBMCs or T cells enriched from blood (not recorded which). This clonotype was sampled from a man aged 18 to 30 who had recovered from COVID-19.

The CDR3 reads CAWNRQSSETQYF. The CDR3, as DNA: TGTGCCTGGAATCGACAGTCATCGGAGACCCAGTACTTC. The genes are TRBV30 and TRBJ2-5; maybe TRBD1 (5 bases). CDR3 size: 13 residues. With 4 bases removed from V and 5 bases from J, the gap between germline ends came to 14 bases. The germline V gene has CDR1 GTSNPN and CDR2 SVGIG (reference sequence).